A single sample gave rise to the 13 T cell receptor beta chains below, sequenced in a study of Ad26.COV2.S vaccination and SARS-CoV-2 variants. Treatment reported: roughly 19 received Ad26.COV2.S at low or high dose, single or two shots; several received placebo; per-sample allocation not given. At day 63 after the first vaccine or placebo injection, samples were drawn. Assay used: immunoSEQ multiplex PCR; TCRdb lists only in-frame clones, some missing. The data show fewer than 400,000 clones, around 89% seen once. The input for sequencing was peripheral blood, taken in a trial of Ad26.COV2.S vaccine versus placebo. These receptors were obtained from a person aged 18-65 years who received the Ad26.COV2.S COVID-19 vaccine or a placebo.

The V gene is TRBV12-3 or TRBV12-4, the J gene TRBJ2-7; a possible D gene is TRBD2 (6 bases). V dropped 3 bases and J dropped 3 bases, with 9 bases sitting between them. The CDR3 runs to 13 residues. CDR3 nucleotides: TGTGCCAGCAGTTTCGGCGGGAACTACGAGCAGTACTTC. Translating it yields CASSFGGNYEQYF.

The rearrangement links TRBV4-2 to TRBJ1-2; D ambiguous. This CDR3 region has 14 residues. Per germline, CDR1 LGHNA and CDR2 YNFKEQ. Trimming took off 0 bases at V and 11 bases at J, with 16 bases between the two ends. This CDR3 reads CASSQDIARLPYTF. CDR3 in DNA: TGTGCCAGCAGCCAAGATATAGCAAGGCTTCCTTACACCTTC.

The chain employs TRBV14 and TRBJ2-7; TRBD1 might be the D (6 bases). The germline V gene encodes CDR1 SGHDN and CDR2 FVKESK. CDR3 length equals 14 residues. V was trimmed by 4 bases and J by 5 bases, leaving 15 bases between them. The CDR3: CASSRVAGVDEQYF. CDR3 nucleotide sequence: TGTGCCAGCAGCCGGGTTGCAGGGGTCGACGAGCAGTACTTC.

V gene TRBV19 combines with J gene TRBJ2-1, with 11 positions matching TRBD2. This CDR3 is 18 amino acids long. CDR1 and CDR2 from the germline V gene are LNHDA and SQIVND (reference sequence). The V gene end was trimmed by 7 bases and the J gene end by 3 bases; junction bases not matched to a gene: 14. The CDR3 reads CASTSGTETSGNYNEQFF. As DNA, the CDR3 is TGTGCCAGTACCTCCGGGACAGAGACTAGCGGGAACTACAATGAGCAGTTCTTC.

This chain joins TRBV5-3 and TRBJ1-1, with D maybe TRBD1 (6 bases). TRBV5-3 is filed as an ORF, its function uncertain. This CDR3 region has 12 residues. The V end was cut by 5 bases, the J end by 8 bases, with 13 bases between. The CDR3 is CARRWTAPEAFF. Here the CDR3 DNA reads TGTGCCAGAAGATGGACAGCCCCCGAAGCTTTCTTT.

The gene calls are TRBV5-6 and TRBJ1-2, with 10 positions matching TRBD1. The V segment lost 2 bases and the J segment 3 bases; nucleotides outside the gene matches: 4. CDR1 SGHDT and CDR2 YYEEEE come from the germline V gene. This CDR3 spans 15 amino acids. CDR3 region: CASSFRQGAYYGYTF. CDR3 sequence (DNA): TGTGCCAGCAGCTTTAGACAGGGGGCGTACTATGGCTACACCTTC.

This clone was observed once. The chain joins TRBV5-1 to TRBJ1-2, with D perhaps TRBD1 (6 bases). This CDR3 is built from 17 residues. V lost 1 base and J 8 bases, leaving 24 bases between the germline ends. The germline gives CDR1 SGHRS, CDR2 YFSETQ. The chain's CDR3 is CASSLRGGKQGGRGYTF. The CDR3 DNA reads as TGCGCCAGCAGCTTGCGTGGGGGCAAACAGGGTGGGAGAGGCTACACCTTC.

This clone was counted only a few times. V gene TRBV28 combines with J gene TRBJ2-4, with a possible D match to TRBD1 (5 bases). The CDR3 has 15 residues. Germline V CDR1 and CDR2: MDHEN, SYDVKM. V lost 8 bases, J lost 4 bases, and 18 bases lay in between. The CDR3 region has the DNA TGTGCCAGCTTTCCCGGGCAGGGTGGGAAAAACATTCAGTACTTC. It translates to CASFPGQGGKNIQYF.

Notes on this clone: This CDR3 is also generated by other DNA sequences in the sample. This chain connects TRBV5-1 to TRBJ1-1; TRBD1 is a possible D gene (5 bases). The CDR3 consists of 12 residues. Trimming shortened V by 0 bases and J by 6 bases, and 6 bases separated the two germline ends. CDR1 and CDR2 from the germline V gene are SGHRS and YFSETQ. In DNA form, the CDR3 reads TGCGCCAGCAGCTTGGAAGGGGCTGAAGCTTTCTTT. It codes for CASSLEGAEAFF.

The chain combines TRBV3-1 (or the pseudogene TRBV3-2) with TRBJ2-7; a weak D match, TRBD2 (5 bases). Germline V lookup: CDR1 LGHDT, CDR2 YNNKEL (reference sequence). The CDR3 spans 15 residues. V lost 3 bases and J lost 2, with 14 bases in between. The DNA of the CDR3 is TGTGCCAGCAGCCAGAGGGAACGGCACACCTACGAGCAGTACTTC. Protein product: CASSQRERHTYEQYF.

The V gene is TRBV7-2, the J gene TRBJ2-1; possibly TRBD2 for D (5 bases). Germline V gene sequence: CDR1 SGHTA, CDR2 FQGNSA. This CDR3 contains 15 residues. Trimming removed 2 bases at V and 4 bases at J, with 12 bases between. As DNA, the CDR3 is TGTGCCAGCAGCTTAACTACTAGTAGATACAATGAGCAGTTCTTC. Its protein product is CASSLTTSRYNEQFF.

The J gene is TRBJ1-2, the V gene TRBV30; D unresolved. The CDR3 has 15 residues. Germline values: CDR1 GTSNPN, CDR2 SVGIG (reference sequence). Trimming left V 1 base short and J 6 bases short, with 18 bases between. DNA of the CDR3: TGTGCCTGGAGTGGGGCGGGCTGGGGATTAAATGGCTACACCTTC. This codes for CAWSGAGWGLNGYTF.

This chain uses TRBV7-9 with TRBJ2-2; 7 bases map to TRBD1. Germline V gives CDR1 SEHNR, CDR2 FQNEAQ (reference sequence). Losses at the gene ends were 3 bases for V and 4 bases for J; bases not matched to a gene: 14. This CDR3 has 18 residues. The CDR3 nucleotides are TGTGCCAGCAGCTTCGCGACCCCCGGACAGGCGATCACCGGGGAGCTGTTTTTT. It encodes CASSFATPGQAITGELFF. Filled out from reference TRBV7-9 and TRBJ2-2, the complete variable domain reads DTGVSQNPRHKITKRGQNVTFRCDPISEHNRLYWYRQTLGQGPEFLTYFQNEAQLEKSRLLSDRFSAERPKGSFSTLEIQRTEQGDSAMYLCASSFATPGQAITGELFFGEGSRLTVL.